A selection of T cell receptor beta chains follows, all from one sample in a study of blood T cell repertoires in COVID-19. Here immunoSEQ multiplex PCR was the method, and the copy in TCRdb shows in-frame clones only, minus some. The sample contains just over 90,000 clones, roughly 90% of which appear only once. The sequenced sample consisted of peripheral blood. The receptors derive from a human donor with active COVID-19. The donor label of this sample is uncertain. CDR3s include the opening cysteine and the closing phenylalanine or tryptophan. Fields, in order: J gene, V gene, CDR3 protein.

>TRBJ2-5|TRBV11-3
CASSLGGLAAGTQYF
>TRBJ2-6|TRBV12-3/TRBV12-4
CASSQTGSNVLTF
>TRBJ2-6|TRBV13
CASSGEQGSGANVLTF
>TRBJ2-3|TRBV5-4
CASSFGGGGSDTQYF
>TRBJ2-5|TRBV5-1
CASSMGLAGSRETQYF
>TRBJ2-2|TRBV7-2
CASSLSNYDTGELFF
>TRBJ1-3|TRBV6-5
CASSRQGQSGNTIYF
>TRBJ2-5|TRBV19
CASSSSWVETQYF
>TRBJ1-1|TRBV5-4
CASSIGVRNTEAFF
>TRBJ2-1|TRBV11-2
CASSLVTLLAGGYNEQFF
>TRBJ2-5|TRBV7-9
CASRKDSQETQYF
>TRBJ2-5|TRBV27
CASSLTLDRAQETQYF
>TRBJ1-5|TRBV19
CASSIGAAVKGPQHF
>TRBJ1-4|TRBV2
CASRRQDATNEKLFF
>TRBJ2-7|TRBV7-2
CASSLRGGAAEQYF
>TRBJ2-3|TRBV12-2
CASRLVGLGTSRTDTQYF
>TRBJ1-4|TRBV6-2/TRBV6-3
CASSRQGAREKLFF
>TRBJ1-2|TRBV27
CASRPAGGQNYGYTF
>TRBJ2-4|TRBV2
CASSEPAQGYIQYF
>TRBJ2-3|TRBV4-2
CASSQDPRDSTTDTQYF
>TRBJ1-1|TRBV3-1/TRBV3-2
CASSQDVGGATLNTEAFF
>TRBJ1-4|TRBV5-1
CASSFRDSTNEKLFF
>TRBJ2-7|TRBV4-1
CASSRSTGTYEQYF
>TRBJ2-7|TRBV9
CASSVGHGTLEQYF
>TRBJ2-2|TRBV5-1
CASSHSAGELFF
>TRBJ2-3|TRBV6-5
CASLLAGGLADTQYF
>TRBJ1-5|TRBV4-1
CASSQVPGSNQPQHF
>TRBJ2-1|TRBV10-3
CAISQGNSNEQFF
>TRBJ2-5|TRBV28
CASTRGTAYQETQYF
>TRBJ1-6|TRBV28
CASSPGFNNSPLHF
>TRBJ1-2|TRBV15
CATSILQGDGYTF
>TRBJ1-5|TRBV7-2
CASSFGNQPQHF
>TRBJ2-5|TRBV29-1
CSVASSGGWTQYF
>TRBJ1-5|TRBV21-1
CASSKLTGEQPQHF
>TRBJ1-2|TRBV20-1
CSARQGAGYTF
>TRBJ2-1|TRBV13
CASSGPSGETYNEQFF
>TRBJ1-1|TRBV7-9
CASVWETEAFF
>TRBJ2-7|TRBV19
CASSIVTRGTYEQYF
>TRBJ1-4|TRBV15
CATSRGTRGYLDNEKLFF
>TRBJ1-2|TRBV28
CASSSSGGNRAYGYTF
>TRBJ2-2|TRBV7-2
CASSSLGGSGTGELFF
>TRBJ1-2|TRBV4-3
CASSPRVGGIYGYTF
>TRBJ2-2|TRBV28
CASSFRDRNGELFF
>TRBJ2-5|TRBV6-6
CASRNSGQGQTQYF
>TRBJ1-1|TRBV18
CASSPGMNTEAFF
>TRBJ2-5|TRBV28
CASSLQREDQETQYF
>TRBJ2-5|TRBV7-2
CASSLEFRLAGGQETQYF
>TRBJ2-1|TRBV18
CASSPPKAITYNEQFF
>TRBJ1-2|TRBV6-5
CASSYDAGIYGYTF
>TRBJ1-6|TRBV7-8
CASSLGTGGALHF
>TRBJ1-5|TRBV6-6
CASSYSGPQGQPQHF
>TRBJ1-2|TRBV28
CASSETLGQGNTNYGYTF
>TRBJ2-5|TRBV5-1
CASRLGVADIQETQYF
>TRBJ1-1|TRBV6-5
CASSRQEIYTEAFF